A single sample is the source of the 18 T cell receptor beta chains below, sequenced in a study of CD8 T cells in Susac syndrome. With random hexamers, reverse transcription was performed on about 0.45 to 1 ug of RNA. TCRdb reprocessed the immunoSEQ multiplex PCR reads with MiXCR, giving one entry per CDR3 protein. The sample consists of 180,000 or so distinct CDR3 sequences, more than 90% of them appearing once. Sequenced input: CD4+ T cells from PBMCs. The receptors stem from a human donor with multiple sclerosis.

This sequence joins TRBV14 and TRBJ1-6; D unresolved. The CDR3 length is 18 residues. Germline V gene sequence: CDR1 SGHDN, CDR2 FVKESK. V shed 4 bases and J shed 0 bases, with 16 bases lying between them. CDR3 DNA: TGTGCCAGCAGCCTAAGGCTAGCGGCCAGCTCCTATAATTCACCCCTCCACTTT. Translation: CASSLRLAASSYNSPLHF.

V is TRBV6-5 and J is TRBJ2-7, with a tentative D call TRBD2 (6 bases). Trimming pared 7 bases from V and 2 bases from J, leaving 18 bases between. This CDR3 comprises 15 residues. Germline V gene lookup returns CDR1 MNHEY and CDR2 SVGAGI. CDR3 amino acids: CASIRGLRTAYEQYF. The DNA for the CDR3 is TGTGCCAGCATTCGGGGACTCCGAACGGCCTACGAGCAGTACTTC.

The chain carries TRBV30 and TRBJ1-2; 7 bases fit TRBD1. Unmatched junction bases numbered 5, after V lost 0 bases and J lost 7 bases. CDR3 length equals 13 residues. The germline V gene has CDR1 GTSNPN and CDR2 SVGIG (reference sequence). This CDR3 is CAWSVLRGIGYTF. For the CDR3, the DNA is TGTGCCTGGAGTGTTCTCAGGGGGATTGGCTACACCTTC.

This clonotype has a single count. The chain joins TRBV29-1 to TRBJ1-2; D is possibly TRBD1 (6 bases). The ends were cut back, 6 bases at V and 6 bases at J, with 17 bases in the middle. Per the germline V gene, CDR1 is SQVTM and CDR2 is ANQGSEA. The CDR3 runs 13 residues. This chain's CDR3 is CSVRRGEQDGYTF. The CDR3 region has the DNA TGCAGCGTCAGAAGGGGGGAGCAAGATGGCTACACCTTC.

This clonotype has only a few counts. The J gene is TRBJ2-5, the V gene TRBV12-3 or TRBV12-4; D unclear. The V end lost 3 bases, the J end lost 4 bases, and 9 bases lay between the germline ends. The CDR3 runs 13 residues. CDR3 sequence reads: CASSLSSSETQYF. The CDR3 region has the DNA TGTGCCAGCAGTTTGAGTAGCTCAGAGACCCAGTACTTC.

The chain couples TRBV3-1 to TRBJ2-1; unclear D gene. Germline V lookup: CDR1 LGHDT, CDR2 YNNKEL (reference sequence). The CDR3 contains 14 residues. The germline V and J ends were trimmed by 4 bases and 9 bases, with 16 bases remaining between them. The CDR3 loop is CASSPLLTVGEQFF. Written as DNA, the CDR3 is TGTGCCAGCAGCCCATTACTCACCGTCGGTGAGCAGTTCTTC.

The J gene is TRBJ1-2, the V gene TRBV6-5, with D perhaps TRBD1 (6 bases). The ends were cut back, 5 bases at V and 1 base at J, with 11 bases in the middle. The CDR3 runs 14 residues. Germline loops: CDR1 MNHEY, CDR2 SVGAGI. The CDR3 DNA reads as TGTGCCAGCAGTCGAGGGGGGGGTAACTATGGCTACACCTTC. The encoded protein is CASSRGGGNYGYTF.

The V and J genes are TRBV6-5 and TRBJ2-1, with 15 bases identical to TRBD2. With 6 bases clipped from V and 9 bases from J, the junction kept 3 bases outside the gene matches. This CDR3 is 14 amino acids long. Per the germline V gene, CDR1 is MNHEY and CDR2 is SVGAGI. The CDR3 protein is CASRWTSGGAEQFF. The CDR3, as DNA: TGTGCCAGCAGGTGGACTAGCGGGGGGGCTGAGCAGTTCTTC.

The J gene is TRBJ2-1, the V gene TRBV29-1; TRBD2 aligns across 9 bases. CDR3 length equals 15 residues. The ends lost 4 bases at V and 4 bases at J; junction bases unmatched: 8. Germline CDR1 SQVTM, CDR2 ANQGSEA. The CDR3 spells CSVGPAGGPYNEQFF. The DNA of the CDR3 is TGCAGCGTTGGGCCAGCGGGGGGCCCTTACAATGAGCAGTTCTTC.

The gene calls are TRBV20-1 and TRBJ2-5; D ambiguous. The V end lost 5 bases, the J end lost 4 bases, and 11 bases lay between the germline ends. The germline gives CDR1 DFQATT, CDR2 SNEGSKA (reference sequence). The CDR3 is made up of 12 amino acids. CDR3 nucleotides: TGCAGTGCTCCGACACAGTCAGAGACCCAGTACTTC. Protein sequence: CSAPTQSETQYF.

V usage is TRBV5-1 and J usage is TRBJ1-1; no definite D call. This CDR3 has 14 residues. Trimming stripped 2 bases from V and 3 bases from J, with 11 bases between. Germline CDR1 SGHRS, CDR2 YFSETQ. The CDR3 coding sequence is TGCGCCAGCAGCTTTTTAGCTGGGGACACTGAAGCTTTCTTT. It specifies CASSFLAGDTEAFF.

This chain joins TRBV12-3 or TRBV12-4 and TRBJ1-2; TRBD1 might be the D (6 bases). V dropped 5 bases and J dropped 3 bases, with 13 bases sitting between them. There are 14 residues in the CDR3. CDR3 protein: CASSIQQGYYGYTF. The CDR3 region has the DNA TGTGCCAGCAGTATTCAACAGGGATACTATGGCTACACCTTC.

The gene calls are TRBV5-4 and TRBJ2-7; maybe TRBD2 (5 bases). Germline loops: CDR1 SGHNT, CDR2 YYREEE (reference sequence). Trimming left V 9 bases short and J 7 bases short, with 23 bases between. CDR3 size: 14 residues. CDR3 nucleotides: TGTGCCACCGGGCTCACAGCGACTAACGAGGAGCAGTACTTC. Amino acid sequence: CATGLTATNEEQYF.

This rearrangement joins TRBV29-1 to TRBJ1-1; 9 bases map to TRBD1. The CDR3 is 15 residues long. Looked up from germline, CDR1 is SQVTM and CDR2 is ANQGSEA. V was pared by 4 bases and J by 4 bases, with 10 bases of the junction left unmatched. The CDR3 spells CSVAGTGGRLTEAFF. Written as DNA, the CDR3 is TGCAGCGTTGCGGGAACAGGGGGCCGGCTCACTGAAGCTTTCTTT.

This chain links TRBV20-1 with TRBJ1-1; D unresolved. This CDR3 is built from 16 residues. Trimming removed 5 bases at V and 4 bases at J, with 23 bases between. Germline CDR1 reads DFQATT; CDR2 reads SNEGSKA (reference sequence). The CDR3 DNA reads TGCAGTGCTGGAGCGCAGGCAACCATGGTGGGCACTGAAGCTTTCTTT. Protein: CSAGAQATMVGTEAFF.

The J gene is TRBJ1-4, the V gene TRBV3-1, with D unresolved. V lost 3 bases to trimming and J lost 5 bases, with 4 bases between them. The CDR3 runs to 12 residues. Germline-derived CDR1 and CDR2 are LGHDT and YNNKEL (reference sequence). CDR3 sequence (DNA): TGTGCCAGCAGCCAGGCCAATGAAAAACTGTTTTTT. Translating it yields CASSQANEKLFF.

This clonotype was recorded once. The CDR3 protein is CASRAGQGAYNEQFF. DNA for the CDR3: TGTGCCAGCCGAGCGGGACAGGGAGCCTACAATGAGCAGTTCTTC. J is TRBJ2-1 and V is TRBV18; 9 bases match TRBD1. V lost 8 bases to trimming and J lost 2 bases; unmatched junction nucleotides: 7. CDR1 KGHSH and CDR2 LQKENI come from the germline V gene. This CDR3 spans 15 amino acids.

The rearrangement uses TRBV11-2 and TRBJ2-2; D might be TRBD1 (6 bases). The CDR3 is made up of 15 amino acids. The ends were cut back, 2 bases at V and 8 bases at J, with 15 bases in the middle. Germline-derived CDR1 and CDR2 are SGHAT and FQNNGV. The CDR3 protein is CASSLKATGRGELFF. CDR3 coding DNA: TGTGCCAGCAGCTTAAAGGCGACAGGACGGGGGGAGCTGTTTTTT. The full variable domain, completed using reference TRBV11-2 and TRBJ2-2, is EAGVAQSPRYKIIEKRQSVAFWCNPISGHATLYWYQQILGQGPKLLIQFQNNGVVDDSQLPKDRFSAERLKGVDSTLKIQPAKLEDSAVYLCASSLKATGRGELFFGEGSRLTVL.